This T cell receptor beta chain was sequenced for a study of blood T cell repertoires in COVID-19 (dated by TCRdb to 2020 to 2022). With respect to the entire study: The collaborator samples originated in the United States, Italy and Spain and spanned the acute and convalescent phases of COVID-19. The prospective study material was composed of cDNA or gDNA derived from T cells, B-cell-depleted T cells, or PBMCs. Subjects who had been exposed to COVID-19, were actively infected with it, or had recovered from it provided the deeply sampled blood TCRbeta repertoires that made up the dataset. The repertoires were released in a freely available public database intended as a resource for research on the immune response to SARS-CoV-2. The samples were drawn from the first 160 participants of the ongoing ImmuneRACE study and from 1,254 subjects provided by 6 global collaborators. A de-identified subject ID, COVID-19 status, age in years and sex were almost always included in the sample metadata. Where HLA class I and class II types were available, the types were taken from metadata supplied by the sample provider, not from assay-based typing.

Participants in the prospective study were aged roughly 18 to 100 years, lived in some 24 United States geographic areas, and enrolled through a virtual design. Cohort assignment in the prospective study relied on participant-reported clinical history from a screening survey and a study questionnaire. Recovered participants in ImmuneRACE Cohort 3 were defined as having two consecutive negative NP/OP PCR tests, clearance from a healthcare professional, or resolution of symptoms. In the prospective study, whole blood, serum and a nasopharyngeal or oropharyngeal swab were collected from each participant by mobile phlebotomists. Over a roughly 2-month period, participants in the prospective study had the option of providing additional blood draws and questionnaires. Before DNA extraction, prospective study blood samples were shipped either frozen or at room temperature. The cysteine opens and the phenylalanine closes a CDR3 of 13 amino acids. Only CDR3 DNA is held: 39 bases, read in frame from base 1. The germline V gene encodes CDR1 LNHDA and CDR2 SQIVND (reference sequence). The trim is 5 bases for V and 3 bases for J, with a gap of 11 bases between the germline ends.

Findings and caveats that apply to the study as a whole: Clinical and demographic metadata were provided uncurated, with the amount varying by source and participant.

TCRbeta CDR3 regions were amplified from genomic DNA by means of the immunoSEQ Assay, a bias-controlled multiplex PCR. In the original analysis: Nucleated cell counts per sample were estimated from amplification of reference gene primers within the assay. Sequence reads were collapsed and filtered to measure the absolute abundance of every unique TCRbeta CDR3 rearrangement. For each sample, productive Simpson clonality was calculated as the square root of Simpson's diversity index over productive rearrangements. TCRdb limited this immuneACCESS table to in-frame rearrangements with V and J called. A share of clones is missing; checked studies link under half to unresolved V genes, and the rest is unexplained. The V and J calls and clone size are taken from that table; D and trimming were inferred from the DNA. The sample table shows roughly 200,000 clones, and 85% are seen once. Under 20% of the sample belongs to the ten largest clones.

About this clone: The clone's antigen remains unknown. No per-base quality is available; no much larger clone lies one base away.

The V gene is TRBV19 and the J gene is TRBJ2-7; the best D guess is TRBD1, with 6 bases matching. The sequenced sample was PBMCs or T cells enriched from blood (not recorded which). This clonotype originated in a man in his forties who had recovered from COVID-19. The DNA sequence reads TGTGCCAGTAGTGCCACACAGGGCTACGAGCAGTACTTC. It codes for CASSATQGYEQYF.